These 10 T cell receptor beta chains originate from one sample sequenced in a study of T cell responses to AZD1222 COVID-19 vaccine. The data were produced by immunoSEQ multiplex PCR, yet TCRdb's version contains in-frame clones alone and is incomplete. In the table there are about 150,000 clones, roughly nine tenths of which are singletons. The input for sequencing was peripheral blood, taken 28 days after the second AZD1222 dose. These TCRs come from an adult who received the AZD1222 COVID-19 vaccine.

The gene calls are TRBV5-5 and TRBJ1-4, with D possibly matching TRBD1 (6 bases). V was cut by 4 bases and J by 0 bases, with 16 bases left in between. The germline V gene encodes CDR1 SGHKS and CDR2 YYEKEE (reference sequence). The CDR3 is made up of 17 amino acids. CDR3 sequence (DNA): TGTGCCAGCAGCCCTGACAGGTCCATACCAACTAATGAAAAACTGTTTTTT. This translates into CASSPDRSIPTNEKLFF.

This rearrangement joins TRBV3-1 (or the pseudogene TRBV3-2) to TRBJ1-5, with TRBD1 identical over 7 bases. V shed 1 base, J shed 1 base, and the junction held 1 base outside the gene matches. Looked up from germline, CDR1 is LGHDT and CDR2 is YNNKEL (reference sequence). This CDR3 region has 15 residues. DNA of the CDR3: TGTGCCAGCAGCCAAGGGGGACAGAGCAATCAGCCCCAGCATTTT. Amino acid sequence: CASSQGGQSNQPQHF.

This rearrangement joins TRBV6-5 to TRBJ2-1; D is possibly TRBD1 or TRBD2 (6 bases each). The V end lost 0 bases, the J end lost 2 bases, and 11 bases lay between the germline ends. CDR1 and CDR2 from the germline V gene are MNHEY and SVGAGI. The CDR3 totals 16 residues. The CDR3 DNA reads TGTGCCAGCAGTTACTCTTCAGGGGAGGCCTACAATGAGCAGTTCTTC. It yields the protein CASSYSSGEAYNEQFF.

The CDR3 coding sequence is TGTGCCAGCAGTTTCGTGGGGTTCGAGCAGTACTTC. Protein product: CASSFVGFEQYF. The V and J genes are TRBV12-3 or TRBV12-4 and TRBJ2-7; the D is unclear. CDR3 length: 12 amino acids. V was cut by 3 bases and J by 6 bases, with 9 bases left in between.

This chain connects TRBV6-1 to TRBJ1-5; 8 bases are a match to TRBD1. The CDR3 length is 15 residues. Germline V gene data show CDR1 as MNHNS and CDR2 as SASEGT. Unmatched junction bases numbered 4, after V lost 2 bases and J lost 4 bases. The CDR3 DNA is TGTGCCAGCAGTGAAATTGGACAGGGAAATCAGCCCCAGCATTTT. Translating gives CASSEIGQGNQPQHF.

V is TRBV7-2 and J is TRBJ2-7; perhaps D is TRBD1 or TRBD2 (6 bases each). The CDR3 totals 14 residues. The V end was cut by 0 bases, the J end by 9 bases, with 15 bases between. CDR1 is SGHTA and CDR2 is FQGNSA in the germline V gene. The CDR3 loop is CASSLAGGQTRQYF. DNA of the CDR3: TGTGCCAGCAGCTTAGCGGGAGGACAGACTCGGCAGTACTTC.

A word on this clone: Sequence at one end of the junction differs from germline and may be a read error. The rearrangement links TRBV28 to TRBJ2-3; 11 positions match TRBD1. CDR1 and CDR2 (germline): MDHEN, SYDVKM. The CDR3 sequence is 12 residues long. This CDR3 is CASSSGQGAFFF. CDR3 coding DNA: TGTGCCAGCAGTTCCGGACAGGGGGCCTTCTTTTTT.

This chain joins TRBV24-1 and TRBJ2-1; D is unresolved. Trimming stripped 4 bases from V and 4 bases from J, with 7 bases between. The CDR3 consists of 13 residues. Germline V lookup: CDR1 KGHDR, CDR2 SFDVKD. The CDR3 nucleotides are TGTGCCACCAGTGACCAGATATACAATGAGCAGTTCTTC. Protein: CATSDQIYNEQFF.

The CDR3 spells CASSLAYRVNTEAFF. The CDR3 DNA reads TGTGCCAGCAGCTTAGCCTACAGGGTGAACACTGAAGCTTTCTTT. The V and J genes are TRBV7-9 and TRBJ1-1; D perhaps matches TRBD1 (6 bases). Germline V lookup: CDR1 SEHNR, CDR2 FQNEAQ (reference sequence). The CDR3 has 15 amino acids. V lost 0 bases and J 0 bases, leaving 8 bases between the germline ends.

The CDR3 spells CASSSGPPYEQYF. CDR3 coding DNA: TGTGCCAGCAGTTCCGGTCCTCCCTACGAGCAGTACTTC. The J gene is TRBJ2-7, the V gene TRBV6-5; the D is unclear. V was trimmed by 4 bases and J by 2 bases, leaving 9 bases between them. Germline V gives CDR1 MNHEY, CDR2 SVGAGI. The CDR3 loop spans 13 amino acids.